The 19 T cell receptor beta chains listed next were all sequenced from one sample in a study of CD8 T cells in Susac syndrome. With random hexamers, reverse transcription was performed on about 0.5 to 1 ug of RNA. Each CDR3 protein gets one entry after TCRdb re-called the immunoSEQ multiplex PCR reads with MiXCR. This repertoire shows approximately 140,000 distinct CDR3 sequences, over 85% found once; its top ten account for roughly 0.27%. Sequencing was carried out using CD8+ T cells from PBMCs. Receptors originate from a human donor in good health.

The rearrangement uses TRBV7-9 and TRBJ1-2; no reliable D call. Germline lookup yields CDR1 SEHNR and CDR2 FQNEAQ (reference sequence). The V gene lost 4 bases and the J gene lost 0 bases, with 9 bases spanning the gap. This CDR3 region has 14 residues. The CDR3 bases are TGTGCCAGCAGCTCCGGGCACGCTAACTATGGCTACACCTTC. Its translation is CASSSGHANYGYTF.

The genes are TRBV12-3 or TRBV12-4 and TRBJ2-2, with D maybe TRBD2 (5 bases). The CDR3 has 15 amino acids. Deletions cut 6 bases from V and 4 bases from J, with 15 bases between. This chain's CDR3 is CASRAPLGRTGELFF. The DNA of the CDR3 is TGTGCCAGCAGGGCCCCACTAGGGCGCACCGGGGAGCTGTTTTTT.

This clonotype was seen just once. CDR3 DNA sequence: TGCAGCGCTCCCCTCAGGGTATGGCAGCCCCAGCATTTT. Protein product: CSAPLRVWQPQHF. The chain employs TRBV29-1 and TRBJ1-5, with D tentatively TRBD1 (5 bases). The CDR3 loop spans 13 amino acids. The germline CDR1 and CDR2 sequences are SQVTM and ANQGSEA. V lost 7 bases to trimming and J lost 7 bases, with 17 bases between them. The full variable domain, with the rest looked up from reference TRBV29-1 and TRBJ1-5, is SAVISQKPSRDICQRGTSLTIQCQVDSQVTMMFWYRQQPGQSLTLIATANQGSEATYESGFVIDKFPISRPNLTFSTLTVSNMSPEDSSIYLCSAPLRVWQPQHFGDGTRLSIL.

The chain recombines TRBV9 with TRBJ2-1; D is ambiguous. V was pared by 0 bases and J by 0 bases, with 7 bases between. The germline V gene encodes CDR1 SGDLS and CDR2 YYNGEE. This CDR3 has 15 residues. CDR3 region: CASSVGVSSYNEQFF. DNA of the CDR3: TGTGCCAGCAGCGTAGGGGTAAGCTCCTACAATGAGCAGTTCTTC.

This sequence joins TRBV19 and TRBJ1-5; 7 bases are a match to TRBD1. V was clipped by 3 bases and J by 3 bases; unmatched bases: 5. Per the germline V gene, CDR1 is LNHDA and CDR2 is SQIVND (reference sequence). CDR3 size: 15 residues. The CDR3: CASSMGTDTNQPQHF. In DNA form, the CDR3 reads TGTGCCAGTAGTATGGGGACAGACACCAATCAGCCCCAGCATTTT.

V usage is TRBV6-4 and J usage is TRBJ1-4, with D possibly matching TRBD1 (5 bases). CDR1 is MRHNA and CDR2 is SNTAGT in the germline V gene. V was cut by 8 bases and J by 2 bases, with 18 bases left in between. CDR3 length: 16 residues. CDR3 sequence (DNA): TGTGCCAGCTCCAAGAGGGACGTCTCGACTAATGAAAAACTGTTTTTT. Encoded protein: CASSKRDVSTNEKLFF.

J is TRBJ2-7 and V is TRBV6-4; TRBD1 matches 9 bases. V lost 0 bases to trimming and J lost 3 bases; unmatched junction nucleotides: 3. Germline V lookup: CDR1 MRHNA, CDR2 SNTAGT. The CDR3 length is 15 residues. In DNA form, the CDR3 reads TGTGCCAGCAGTGACTCGGGACAGGGATTCTACGAGCAGTACTTC. Its translation: CASSDSGQGFYEQYF.

J is TRBJ2-1 and V is TRBV7-8; D might be TRBD1 (5 bases). Germline V gene lookup returns CDR1 SGHVS and CDR2 FQNEAQ. V dropped 2 bases and J dropped 1 base, with 12 bases sitting between them. The CDR3 extends over 16 amino acids. CDR3 coding DNA: TGTGCCAGCAGCTTATACGCAGGGAAGTCCTACAATGAGCAGTTCTTC. It codes for CASSLYAGKSYNEQFF. Filled out from reference TRBV7-8 and TRBJ2-1, the complete variable domain reads GAGVSQSPRYKVAKRGQDVALRCDPISGHVSLFWYQQALGQGPEFLTYFQNEAQLDKSGLPSDRFFAERPEGSVSTLKIQRTQQEDSAVYLCASSLYAGKSYNEQFFGPGTRLTVL.

For the CDR3, the DNA is TGTGCCAGCAGTTTAGTTGGACTAGCGGGAGGGGAATACAATGAGGAGCAGTTCTTC. Amino acid sequence: CASSLVGLAGGEYNEEQFF. The genes are TRBV12-3 or TRBV12-4 and TRBJ2-1, with 15 nucleotides matching TRBD2. The CDR3 covers 19 residues. The J segment lost 10 bases and the V segment lost 1 base, leaving 14 bases of the junction unmatched.

A word on this clonotype: The junction departs from germline at one end; a sequencing error may be responsible. The rearrangement links TRBV19 to TRBJ1-5; tentatively, D is TRBD1 (6 bases). Per germline, CDR1 LNHDA and CDR2 SQIVND (reference sequence). The CDR3 is 15 amino acids. DNA of the CDR3: TGTGCCAGTAATATACAGGGAGGGAGCAATCAGCCCCAGCATTTT. It translates to CASNIQGGSNQPQHF.

The CDR3 DNA reads as TGTGCCAGCAGTAATGGGGGGCTAGGGAATCAGCCCCAGCATTTT. Protein product: CASSNGGLGNQPQHF. J is TRBJ1-5 and V is TRBV7-9; tentatively, D is TRBD1 (6 bases). This CDR3 contains 15 residues. V was trimmed by 6 bases and J by 4 bases, leaving 16 bases between them. CDR1 is SEHNR, CDR2 FQNEAQ, per germline (reference sequence).

The V call is TRBV4-2, the J call TRBJ1-1; D remains unclear. The CDR3 contains 15 residues. Trimming took off 5 bases at V and 0 bases at J, with 13 bases between the two ends. The germline CDR1 and CDR2 sequences are LGHNA and YNFKEQ. CDR3 amino acids: CASSEPGFMNTEAFF. The DNA of the CDR3 is TGTGCCAGCAGCGAACCGGGATTTATGAACACTGAAGCTTTCTTT.

V usage is TRBV7-8 and J usage is TRBJ2-7, with 10 bases fitting TRBD2. Trimming cost V 5 bases and J 5 bases; bases outside gene matches: 9. This CDR3 is built from 15 residues. From germline, CDR1 is SGHVS and CDR2 FQNEAQ. CDR3 DNA sequence: TGTGCCAGCAGCCCCCTTGGGACTAGCGAAGACGAGCAGTACTTC. It encodes CASSPLGTSEDEQYF.

The rearrangement joins TRBV29-1 to TRBJ1-1; D possibly corresponds to TRBD1 (5 bases). V was shortened by 4 bases and J by 5 bases, with 14 bases between the two germline ends. CDR3 length: 13 amino acids. CDR1 and CDR2 (germline): SQVTM, ANQGSEA. CDR3 coding DNA: TGCAGCGTTGTCGGGAGGGGTGAAACTGAAGCTTTCTTT. Its protein product is CSVVGRGETEAFF.

The V and J genes are TRBV7-2 and TRBJ2-7; possibly TRBD2 for D (6 bases). The CDR3 runs 16 residues. V was pared by 4 bases and J by 2 bases, with 18 bases between. From germline, CDR1 is SGHTA and CDR2 FQGNSA. For the CDR3, the DNA is TGTGCCAGCAGCTCCAATCCCGGGACTGAAGCCTACGAGCAGTACTTC. Residues: CASSSNPGTEAYEQYF.

V and J are TRBV16 and TRBJ2-1; tentatively, D is TRBD2 (6 bases). The V end lost 0 bases, the J end lost 3 bases, and 12 bases lay between the germline ends. CDR3 length equals 16 residues. Germline V lookup: CDR1 KGHSY, CDR2 FQNENV. DNA of the CDR3: TGTGCCAGCAGCCAATCGTTGGTAGCGGACTACAATGAGCAGTTCTTC. Protein product: CASSQSLVADYNEQFF. The full variable domain, in which reference TRBV16 and TRBJ2-1 provide the parts outside the CDR3, is GEEVAQTPKHLVRGEGQKAKLYCAPIKGHSYVFWYQQVLKNEFKFLISFQNENVFDETGMPKERFSAKCLPNSPCSLEIQATKLEDSAVYFCASSQSLVADYNEQFFGPGTRLTVL.

The V and J genes are TRBV28 and TRBJ1-1; D possibly corresponds to TRBD1 (6 bases). V was trimmed by 5 bases and J by 8 bases, leaving 9 bases between them. This CDR3 has 11 amino acids. CDR1 is MDHEN and CDR2 is SYDVKM in the germline V gene. The chain's CDR3 is CASSGGAEAFF. Here the CDR3 DNA reads TGTGCCAGCAGTGGGGGGGCAGAAGCTTTCTTT.

The J gene is TRBJ2-1, the V gene TRBV7-9; 10 nucleotides agree with TRBD1. This CDR3 region has 16 residues. The J segment lost 8 bases and the V segment lost 6 bases, leaving 13 bases of the junction unmatched. Germline CDR1 reads SEHNR; CDR2 reads FQNEAQ (reference sequence). The CDR3 DNA sequence: TGTGCCAGCAGTCATAAGCCGGGACAGGGGACGTATGAGCAGTTCTTC. Amino acid sequence: CASSHKPGQGTYEQFF. Looking up the rest from reference TRBV7-9 and TRBJ2-1 gives the full variable domain: DTGVSQNPRHKITKRGQNVTFRCDPISEHNRLYWYRQTLGQGPEFLTYFQNEAQLEKSRLLSDRFSAERPKGSFSTLEIQRTEQGDSAMYLCASSHKPGQGTYEQFFGPGTRLTVL.

The chain is built from TRBV6-4 and TRBJ2-1; 7 bases agree with TRBD2. The CDR3 length is 12 residues. V lost 6 bases, J lost 15 bases, and 11 bases stayed unmatched. Germline lookup yields CDR1 MRHNA and CDR2 SNTAGT. The CDR3 DNA reads TGTGCCAGCAGCCACGGGACTAACGGTTTGTTCTTC. Translating gives CASSHGTNGLFF.